This T cell receptor beta chain originates from a study of T cells in Graves' hyperthyroidism and ophthalmopathy. This clonotype was picked up a small number of times. Its antigen is undetermined. Uncontrolled infection, other autoimmune disease, pregnancy or lactation barred patients from enrollment. Cells are PBMCs isolated from about 10 ml of fresh blood. There are 17 residues in the CDR3. The junction had 8 bases not matched to a gene; V was cut back by 0 bases and J by 3 bases. Germline CDR1 reads MNHEY; CDR2 reads SVGEGT. Findings of the study overall: Blood also held most thyroid clonotypes expanded beyond 0.001.

TCR beta CDR3 sequences were amplified from RNA transcripts. In the first-round RT-PCR of the TCR CDR3, the HTBI primer set was used. Using its own MiXCR run on the multiplex PCR reads, TCRdb lists one record per CDR3 protein. This sample has 490,000 or so distinct CDR3 sequences, with 15% to 20% found just once. This clonotype was sampled from a woman in her 30s with Graves' ophthalmopathy. The chain uses TRBV6-2 or TRBV6-3 and TRBJ2-7; 10 bases are shared with TRBD2. Sequencing used blood. CDR3: CASSYSAGLAGDYEQYF. The CDR3 region has the DNA TGTGCCAGCAGTTACTCGGCTGGCCTAGCGGGAGACTACGAGCAGTACTTC.